These 25 T cell receptor beta chains were all obtained from the same sample, sequenced in a study of shared clonotypes between healthy human individuals. Only in-frame clones appear in the TCRdb table, and some are missing; sequencing was by immunoSEQ multiplex PCR. The sample contains about 2,500,000 clones, more than 80% of which appear only once. Material: naive CD4+ T cells sorted from blood. Subset defined: CD45RA+ positively selected. The receptor source for this set is a man aged 18 to 29 in good health.

The V gene is TRBV9, the J gene TRBJ2-1, with 11 nucleotides matching TRBD2. Trimming cost V 3 bases and J 6 bases; bases outside gene matches: 5. Germline CDR1 is SGDLS and CDR2 is YYNGEE. The CDR3 is made up of 15 amino acids. The DNA for the CDR3 is TGTGCCAGCAGCGCGGGACTAGCGGCTGCCAATGAGCAGTTCTTC. Its protein is CASSAGLAAANEQFF. Supplemented by reference TRBV9 and TRBJ2-1, the full variable domain reads DSGVTQTPKHLITATGQRVTLRCSPRSGDLSVYWYQQSLDQGLQFLIQYYNGEERAKGNILERFSAQQFPDLHSELNLSSLELGDSALYFCASSAGLAAANEQFFGPGTRLTVL.

The V and J genes are TRBV11-3 and TRBJ2-5; D is possibly TRBD1 (7 bases). V lost 2 bases and J 5 bases, leaving 15 bases between the germline ends. The CDR3 loop spans 15 amino acids. Germline V lookup: CDR1 SGHNT, CDR2 YENEEA. The CDR3 DNA is TGTGCCAGCAGCTTAAATTCAGGGGGAGGTGAGACCCAGTACTTC. This encodes CASSLNSGGGETQYF. The full variable domain, in which reference TRBV11-3 and TRBJ2-5 provide the parts outside the CDR3, is EAGVVQSPRYKIIEKKQPVAFWCNPISGHNTLYWYLQNLGQGPELLIRYENEEAVDDSQLPKDRFSAERLKGVDSTLKIQPAELGDSAVYLCASSLNSGGGETQYFGPGTRLLVL.

The chain links TRBV25-1 to TRBJ2-5; 7 bases align to TRBD2. J lost 5 bases, V lost 6 bases, and 3 bases had no gene match. The CDR3 extends over 12 amino acids. The germline V gene encodes CDR1 MGHDK and CDR2 SYGVNS. For the CDR3, the DNA is TGTGCCAGCAGGGGGGGGATCGAGACCCAGTACTTC. Residues: CASRGGIETQYF.

The gene calls are TRBV28 and TRBJ2-3; 10 nucleotides match TRBD1. This CDR3 has 16 residues. The germline CDR1 and CDR2 sequences are MDHEN and SYDVKM. The J segment lost 3 bases and the V segment lost 5 bases, leaving 8 bases of the junction unmatched. The CDR3 reads CASSIERGQGTDTQYF. CDR3 coding DNA: TGTGCCAGCAGTATCGAGCGGGGACAGGGGACAGATACGCAGTATTTT. Using reference TRBV28 and TRBJ2-3 for the parts outside the CDR3, the full variable domain is DVKVTQSSRYLVKRTGEKVFLECVQDMDHENMFWYRQDPGLGLRLIYFSYDVKMKEKGDIPEGYSVSREKKERFSLILESASTNQTSMYLCASSIERGQGTDTQYFGPGTRLTVL.

The rearrangement uses TRBV9 and TRBJ2-5, with 11 bases identical to TRBD1. The ends lost 0 bases at V and 5 bases at J; junction bases unmatched: 6. Germline CDR1 and CDR2: SGDLS and YYNGEE. This CDR3 is built from 16 residues. DNA of the CDR3: TGTGCCAGCAGCGTAGTAGGAGGACAGGGGGCCGAGACCCAGTACTTC. Protein: CASSVVGGQGAETQYF.

This chain links TRBV7-2 with TRBJ2-2; a possible D gene is TRBD2 (6 bases). From germline, CDR1 is SGHTA and CDR2 FQGNSA. With 5 bases removed from V and 2 bases from J, the gap between germline ends came to 15 bases. This CDR3 has 16 amino acids. The CDR3 here is CASSPGRRSNTGELFF. CDR3 nucleotides: TGTGCCAGCAGCCCGGGGAGGAGGTCCAACACCGGGGAGCTGTTTTTT. Full variable domain (rest looked up from reference TRBV7-2 and TRBJ2-2): GAGVSQSPSNKVTEKGKDVELRCDPISGHTALYWYRQSLGQGLEFLIYFQGNSAPDKSGLPSDRFSAERTGGSVSTLTIQRTQQEDSAVYLCASSPGRRSNTGELFFGEGSRLTVL.

The CDR3: CASSAVGTGELFF. DNA of the CDR3: TGCGCCAGCAGCGCGGTGGGCACCGGGGAGCTGTTTTTT. The chain uses TRBV5-1 and TRBJ2-2; no firm D call. The V end was cut by 4 bases, the J end by 4 bases, with 8 bases between. The germline gives CDR1 SGHRS, CDR2 YFSETQ. The CDR3 length is 13 residues.

The chain has TRBV2 and TRBJ1-6; D might be TRBD1 (6 bases). V lost 6 bases and J lost 9, with 9 bases in between. CDR3 length: 12 amino acids. Germline CDR1 is SNHLY and CDR2 is FYNNEI. CDR3 sequence reads: CASRAGVSPLHF. Written as DNA, the CDR3 is TGTGCCAGCAGGGCAGGGGTTTCACCCCTCCACTTT. Supplemented by reference TRBV2 and TRBJ1-6, the full variable domain reads EPEVTQTPSHQVTQMGQEVILRCVPISNHLYFYWYRQILGQKVEFLVSFYNNEISEKSEIFDDQFSVERPDGSNFTLKIRSTKLEDSAMYFCASRAGVSPLHFGNGTRLTVT.

CDR3 sequence reads: CASQTGNQPQHF. CDR3 in DNA: TGTGCCAGCCAGACAGGGAATCAGCCCCAGCATTTT. V gene TRBV6-5 combines with J gene TRBJ1-5, with TRBD1 identical over 7 bases. The CDR3 covers 12 residues. J lost 4 bases, V lost 8 bases, and 2 bases had no gene match. Germline assignment: CDR1 MNHEY and CDR2 SVGAGI.

The rearrangement links TRBV30 to TRBJ2-5; 8 positions match TRBD2. Losses at the gene ends were 2 bases for V and 3 bases for J; bases not matched to a gene: 2. Germline V gives CDR1 GTSNPN, CDR2 SVGIG (reference sequence). CDR3 length equals 13 residues. The CDR3 nucleotides are TGTGCCTGGAGTACTAGCGGTAAAGAGACCCAGTACTTC. Protein: CAWSTSGKETQYF.

This chain's CDR3 is CASSLGDTSYEQYF. The CDR3 nucleotides are TGTGCCAGCAGCCTGGGGGACACCTCCTACGAGCAGTACTTC. V and J are TRBV9 and TRBJ2-7, with a tentative D call TRBD1 (6 bases). Trimming removed 4 bases at V and 0 bases at J, with 11 bases between. Germline CDR1 SGDLS, CDR2 YYNGEE. The CDR3 runs 14 residues.

The DNA of the CDR3 is TGTGCCAGCAGCCAACTAGAAAGTCAAGAGACCCAGTACTTC. Its protein is CASSQLESQETQYF. The chain carries TRBV6-5 and TRBJ2-5; possibly TRBD2 for D (5 bases). The CDR3 is 14 amino acids. The germline V gene has CDR1 MNHEY and CDR2 SVGAGI. V shed 6 bases and J shed 2 bases, with 13 bases lying between them.

The chain couples TRBV12-1 to TRBJ1-1. TRBV12-1 is shown as a pseudogene. The CDR3 has 17 amino acids. CDR3 region: CASSLGDSCVVKAEAFF. CDR3 in DNA: TGTGCCAGCAGCTTGGGAGACAGTTGTGTGGTTAAGGCTGAAGCTTTCTTT.

The chain couples TRBV27 to TRBJ2-4; tentative D call: TRBD1 (5 bases). V lost 4 bases and J lost 0, with 13 bases in between. This CDR3 contains 16 residues. Germline V gene lookup returns CDR1 MNHEY and CDR2 SMNVEV (reference sequence). The CDR3 nucleotides are TGTGCCAGCAGTTCCCCCCTCAGGGAAGCCAAAAACATTCAGTACTTC. Translated, it gives CASSSPLREAKNIQYF.

This clone showed up just once. The V call is TRBV7-9, the J call TRBJ2-6, with D unresolved. Germline CDR1 is SEHNR and CDR2 is FQNEAQ (reference sequence). V lost 5 bases and J 1 base, leaving 9 bases between the germline ends. The CDR3 runs to 15 residues. The chain's CDR3 is CASSVSKSGANVLTF. CDR3 nucleotides: TGTGCCAGCAGCGTCTCGAAATCTGGGGCCAACGTCCTGACTTTC. The full variable domain, in which reference TRBV7-9 and TRBJ2-6 provide the parts outside the CDR3, is DTGVSQNPRHKITKRGQNVTFRCDPISEHNRLYWYRQTLGQGPEFLTYFQNEAQLEKSRLLSDRFSAERPKGSFSTLEIQRTEQGDSAMYLCASSVSKSGANVLTFGAGSRLTVL.

The chain has TRBV28 and TRBJ2-4; D is unclear. Trimming removed 8 bases from V and 1 base from J, with 3 bases in between. Germline loops: CDR1 MDHEN, CDR2 SYDVKM. The CDR3 runs to 11 residues. CDR3: CASGAKNIQYF. The CDR3 bases are TGTGCCAGCGGTGCCAAAAACATTCAGTACTTC.

This sequence joins TRBV7-3 and TRBJ1-1; tentatively, D is TRBD1 (6 bases). CDR1 and CDR2 from the germline V gene are SGHTA and FQGTGA. CDR3 size: 15 residues. Trimming left V 5 bases short and J 4 bases short, with 17 bases between. This CDR3 is CASSTGDTLATEAFF. The CDR3 nucleotides are TGTGCCAGCAGCACGGGGGACACCCTAGCCACTGAAGCTTTCTTT.

This chain connects TRBV7-3 to TRBJ1-5; 8 nucleotides line up with TRBD1. CDR1 and CDR2 from the germline V gene are SGHTA and FQGTGA. The CDR3 contains 18 residues. J lost 0 bases, V lost 4 bases, and 11 bases had no gene match. CDR3 sequence: CASSYQGARFGSNQPQHF. CDR3 in DNA: TGTGCCAGCAGCTATCAGGGGGCGCGGTTCGGTAGCAATCAGCCCCAGCATTTT. The full variable domain, its missing parts supplied by reference TRBV7-3 and TRBJ1-5, is GAGVSQTPSNKVTEKGKYVELRCDPISGHTALYWYRQSLGQGPEFLIYFQGTGAADDSGLPNDRFFAVRPEGSVSTLKIQRTERGDSAVYLCASSYQGARFGSNQPQHFGDGTRLSIL.

The chain couples TRBV19 to TRBJ1-3; D remains unclear. This CDR3 region has 13 residues. The V gene lost 4 bases and the J gene lost 4 bases, with 8 bases spanning the gap. Germline V lookup: CDR1 LNHDA, CDR2 SQIVND (reference sequence). CDR3 amino acids: CASSKMGGNTIYF. Written as DNA, the CDR3 is TGTGCCAGTAGTAAGATGGGCGGAAACACCATATATTTT.

This rearrangement joins TRBV7-2 to TRBJ1-4; D unclear. In germline, CDR1 is SGHTA, CDR2 FQGNSA. The CDR3 has 15 residues. V shed 5 bases and J shed 0 bases, with 10 bases lying between them. CDR3 loop: CASSPESTTNEKLFF. Here the CDR3 DNA reads TGTGCCAGCAGCCCCGAAAGTACAACTAATGAAAAACTGTTTTTT.

This chain joins TRBV7-2 and TRBJ2-2; no clear D gene. Germline loops: CDR1 SGHTA, CDR2 FQGNSA. This CDR3 is built from 12 residues. The V and J ends lost 0 bases and 8 bases respectively, with 4 bases between them. The CDR3 protein is CASSLALGELFF. CDR3 sequence (DNA): TGTGCCAGCAGCTTAGCGCTGGGGGAGCTGTTTTTT.

This chain connects TRBV5-1 to TRBJ1-2; D call uncertain. This CDR3 has 13 residues. Trimming left V 2 bases short and J 6 bases short, with 11 bases between. Per the germline V gene, CDR1 is SGHRS and CDR2 is YFSETQ. The CDR3 is CASSFEERDGYTF. For the CDR3, the DNA is TGCGCCAGCAGCTTTGAGGAAAGGGATGGCTACACCTTC.

This clone was seen once. The J gene is TRBJ2-1, the V gene TRBV7-9; D is undetermined. Per the germline V gene, CDR1 is SEHNR and CDR2 is FQNEAQ (reference sequence). This CDR3 is built from 14 residues. V lost 2 bases to trimming and J lost 5 bases, with 10 bases between them. The CDR3 nucleotides read TGTGCCAGCAGCTTAACCGCGGACCACAATGAGCAGTTCTTC. This translates into CASSLTADHNEQFF.

This clone was seen a single time. The chain is built from TRBV28 and TRBJ1-6; D unclear. Trimming removed 3 bases at V and 7 bases at J, with 13 bases between. This CDR3 comprises 15 residues. Germline values: CDR1 MDHEN, CDR2 SYDVKM. For the CDR3, the DNA is TGTGCCAGCAGTTTGCAGGAAGGTCGGAATTCACCCCTCCACTTT. Translation gives CASSLQEGRNSPLHF.

The chain is built from TRBV7-9 and TRBJ2-3, with 10 bases matching TRBD2. This CDR3 has 16 residues. Germline CDR1 reads SEHNR; CDR2 reads FQNEAQ (reference sequence). The V gene end was trimmed by 6 bases and the J gene end by 3 bases; junction bases not matched to a gene: 9. Here the CDR3 DNA reads TGTGCCAGCAGACCAGCGGGAGGGCCTGGGACAGATACGCAGTATTTT. It codes for CASRPAGGPGTDTQYF.